The rows below give T cell receptor beta chains drawn from one sample of a study of cytomegalovirus exposure and HLA in healthy donors. Sequencing used immunoSEQ multiplex PCR; TCRdb keeps in-frame clones, though not all of them. The repertoire holds about 100,000 clones, with around a tenth as singletons. Input material: PBMCs. The receptors were gathered from a man between 40 and 49 years old in good health and CMV-seropositive. Each CDR3 is given with its conserved first and last residue. A D gene is named only where the DNA matches it firmly. A row's size may be missing; if present it is once, few, many or a size class.

abundance: few; v_gene: TRBV27; j_gene: TRBJ2-7; d_gene: TRBD2; CDR3aa: CARASGSLEQYF; CDR3nt: TGTGCCAGGGCCAGCGGGAGCCTCGAGCAGTACTTC
abundance: NA; v_gene: TRBV11-3; j_gene: TRBJ2-2; d_gene: NA; CDR3aa: CASSQTGTGELFF; CDR3nt: TGTGCCAGCAGCCAAACAGGGACCGGGGAGCTGTTTTTT
abundance: NA; v_gene: TRBV11-3; j_gene: TRBJ2-7; d_gene: TRBD2; CDR3aa: CASSLGLVGLGRNEQYF; CDR3nt: TGTGCCAGCAGCTTAGGGCTAGTTGGACTAGGGCGCAACGAGCAGTACTTC
abundance: NA; v_gene: TRBV2; j_gene: TRBJ2-7; d_gene: NA; CDR3aa: CASSPGPRSEQYF; CDR3nt: TGTGCCAGCAGCCCAGGGCCTCGATCCGAGCAGTACTTC
abundance: few; v_gene: TRBV2; j_gene: TRBJ2-3; d_gene: NA; CDR3aa: CASSEERAGRAVDTQYF; CDR3nt: TGTGCCAGCAGTGAAGAACGAGCGGGTAGAGCGGTGGATACGCAGTATTTT
abundance: NA; v_gene: TRBV19; j_gene: TRBJ2-1; d_gene: TRBD1; CDR3aa: CASSDDRVEEQFF; CDR3nt: TGTGCCAGTAGTGACGACAGGGTGGAGGAGCAGTTCTTC
abundance: many; v_gene: TRBV4-2; j_gene: TRBJ1-1; d_gene: NA; CDR3aa: CASSQEGEGGTEAFF; CDR3nt: TGTGCCAGCAGCCAAGAGGGGGAGGGTGGCACTGAAGCTTTCTTT
abundance: medium-sized; v_gene: TRBV4-2; j_gene: TRBJ2-3; d_gene: TRBD1; CDR3aa: CASSQEEGQGADTQYF; CDR3nt: TGTGCCAGCAGCCAAGAAGAGGGACAGGGGGCAGATACGCAGTATTTT
abundance: few; v_gene: TRBV7-8; j_gene: TRBJ2-2; d_gene: NA; CDR3aa: CASSPDRRPNTGELFF; CDR3nt: TGTGCCAGCAGCCCCGACAGGAGACCGAACACCGGGGAGCTGTTTTTT
abundance: few; v_gene: TRBV27; j_gene: TRBJ2-7; d_gene: NA; CDR3aa: CASSLRKGLETYEQYF; CDR3nt: TGTGCCAGCAGCCTACGGAAGGGACTTGAAACCTACGAGCAGTACTTC
abundance: NA; v_gene: TRBV5-1; j_gene: TRBJ1-1; d_gene: NA; CDR3aa: CASSLDRNTEAFF; CDR3nt: TGCGCCAGCAGCTTGGACAGGAACACTGAAGCTTTCTTT
abundance: NA; v_gene: TRBV6-1; j_gene: TRBJ2-5; d_gene: NA; CDR3aa: CASSEPARTQYF; CDR3nt: TGTGCCAGCAGTGAACCTGCGCGGACCCAGTACTTC
abundance: NA; v_gene: TRBV21-1; j_gene: TRBJ2-2; d_gene: NA; CDR3aa: CASSKFGAEGLVNTGELFF; CDR3nt: TGTGCCAGCAGCAAATTCGGAGCAGAAGGCCTAGTAAACACCGGGGAGCTGTTTTTT
abundance: once; v_gene: TRBV27; j_gene: TRBJ2-2; d_gene: TRBD2; CDR3aa: CASSSSSGLVPGELFF; CDR3nt: TGTGCCAGCAGTTCCTCCTCGGGACTAGTGCCCGGGGAGCTGTTTTTT
abundance: few; v_gene: TRBV5-6; j_gene: TRBJ1-5; d_gene: NA; CDR3aa: CASSLATGSNQPQHF; CDR3nt: TGTGCCAGCAGCTTGGCCACCGGTAGCAATCAGCCCCAGCATTTT
abundance: NA; v_gene: TRBV1; j_gene: TRBJ1-5; d_gene: NA; CDR3aa: CTSSQDGEANHPSNQPQHF; CDR3nt: TGCACCAGCAGCCAAGATGGGGAGGCAAATCACCCATCAAATCAGCCCCAGCATTTT
abundance: NA; v_gene: TRBV28; j_gene: TRBJ1-5; d_gene: NA; CDR3aa: CASSPTARVDQPQHF; CDR3nt: TGTGCCAGCAGTCCGACAGCCAGGGTTGATCAGCCCCAGCATTTT
abundance: few; v_gene: TRBV6-5; j_gene: TRBJ1-2; d_gene: NA; CDR3aa: CASSYFAGIGYGYTF; CDR3nt: TGTGCCAGCAGTTACTTTGCCGGGATAGGGTATGGCTACACCTTC
abundance: few; v_gene: TRBV7-9; j_gene: TRBJ1-5; d_gene: TRBD1; CDR3aa: CASSLETGGGLRNQPQHF; CDR3nt: TGTGCCAGCAGCTTAGAGACAGGGGGCGGATTACGCAATCAGCCCCAGCATTTT
abundance: NA; v_gene: TRBV28; j_gene: TRBJ1-5; d_gene: NA; CDR3aa: CASSAGLGQPQHF; CDR3nt: TGTGCCAGCAGTGCAGGGCTGGGTCAGCCCCAGCATTTT
abundance: few; v_gene: TRBV7-9; j_gene: TRBJ1-1; d_gene: NA; CDR3aa: CASSLALSTGSEAFF; CDR3nt: TGTGCCAGCAGCTTAGCGCTTTCCACAGGGAGTGAAGCTTTCTTT
abundance: few; v_gene: TRBV13; j_gene: TRBJ2-6; d_gene: TRBD2; CDR3aa: CASSETSGSSGANVLTF; CDR3nt: TGTGCCAGCAGCGAGACTAGCGGCTCCTCTGGGGCCAACGTCCTGACTTTC
abundance: NA; v_gene: TRBV5-5; j_gene: TRBJ2-7; d_gene: TRBD2; CDR3aa: CASSLTSGGSYEQYF; CDR3nt: TGTGCCAGCAGCCTTACTAGCGGGGGCTCCTACGAGCAGTACTTC
abundance: NA; v_gene: TRBV4-3; j_gene: TRBJ2-2; d_gene: NA; CDR3aa: CASSQYRTGELFF; CDR3nt: TGCGCCAGCAGCCAATACAGAACCGGGGAGCTGTTTTTT
abundance: few; v_gene: TRBV5-8; j_gene: TRBJ1-5; d_gene: NA; CDR3aa: CASSSYRVSNQPQHF; CDR3nt: TGTGCCAGCAGCTCTTACAGGGTTAGCAATCAGCCCCAGCATTTT
abundance: NA; v_gene: TRBV4-1; j_gene: TRBJ1-2; d_gene: NA; CDR3aa: CASSQENRDGVNYGYTF; CDR3nt: TGCGCCAGCAGCCAAGAGAACAGGGATGGGGTAAACTATGGCTACACCTTC
abundance: NA; v_gene: TRBV19; j_gene: TRBJ2-2; d_gene: TRBD1; CDR3aa: CASSQDRGRGGELFF; CDR3nt: TGTGCCAGTAGTCAGGACAGGGGACGGGGCGGGGAGCTGTTTTTT
abundance: few; v_gene: TRBV21-1; j_gene: TRBJ2-7; d_gene: NA; CDR3aa: CASSKNAEGISGRVDYEQYF; CDR3nt: TGTGCCAGCAGCAAAAACGCCGAGGGGATTAGCGGGAGGGTTGATTACGAGCAGTACTTC
abundance: few; v_gene: TRBV29-1; j_gene: TRBJ2-1; d_gene: TRBD2; CDR3aa: CSVQLAASYNEQFF; CDR3nt: TGCAGCGTACAACTAGCGGCCTCCTACAATGAGCAGTTCTTC